The next 23 T cell receptor beta chains were all read from a single sample in a study of T cell changes during pregnancy in multiple sclerosis. The table came from immunoSEQ multiplex PCR; TCRdb's copy has only in-frame clones and leaves some out. This table holds about 70,000 clones, around 92% found once. Sequencing used peripheral blood, obtained after pregnancy. These receptors originate from a female donor with multiple sclerosis, enrolled in a pregnancy study.

The chain recombines TRBV30 with TRBJ2-7, with TRBD2 matching 8 bases. The germline V gene encodes CDR1 GTSNPN and CDR2 SVGIG (reference sequence). Trimming at V came to 0 bases and at J to 2 bases, leaving 9 bases not matched to a gene. The CDR3 totals 16 residues. The CDR3 nucleotides read TGTGCCTGGAGTGTACTTGAACTAGCGGACACCTACGAGCAGTACTTC. This translates into CAWSVLELADTYEQYF.

The V call is TRBV21-1, the J call TRBJ2-3; TRBD1, the table's D call, was not compared with the DNA. TRBV21-1 has pseudogene status. This CDR3 contains 14 residues. CDR3 loop: CASSVRQVADTQYF. The CDR3 DNA is TGTGCCAGCAGCGTCCGACAGGTGGCCGATACGCAGTATTTT.

The chain joins TRBV6-1 to TRBJ1-5, with 12 bases fitting TRBD1. Germline CDR1 and CDR2: MNHNS and SASEGT. The CDR3 extends over 15 amino acids. After removal of 3 bases from V and 7 bases from J, the junction contained 4 bases not matched to a gene. CDR3 region: CASSEGQGARQPQHF. In DNA form, the CDR3 reads TGTGCCAGCAGTGAGGGACAGGGGGCGCGGCAGCCCCAGCATTTT.

This chain links TRBV27 with TRBJ2-7, with 9 nucleotides matching TRBD1. Trimming at V came to 1 base and at J to 0 bases, leaving 4 bases not matched to a gene. The germline gives CDR1 MNHEY, CDR2 SMNVEV (reference sequence). The CDR3 runs 16 residues. CDR3 protein: CASSLYPGQGSYEQYF. The CDR3 DNA reads TGTGCCAGCAGTTTATATCCGGGACAGGGCTCCTACGAGCAGTACTTC.

The chain uses TRBV4-2 and TRBJ2-1; 11 positions match TRBD2. This CDR3 has 15 residues. CDR1 LGHNA and CDR2 YNFKEQ come from the germline V gene. The J segment lost 13 bases and the V segment lost 0 bases, leaving 8 bases of the junction unmatched. The CDR3 here is CASSQELAGVVGQFF. The DNA for the CDR3 is TGTGCCAGCAGCCAAGAACTAGCGGGAGTAGTGGGCCAGTTCTTC.

Written as DNA, the CDR3 is TGTGCCAGCAGCTTACAGACAGGGCTTGAGCAGTACTTC. Translation gives CASSLQTGLEQYF. The chain employs TRBV5-4 and TRBJ2-7; 7 nucleotides align to TRBD1. Losses at the gene ends were 2 bases for V and 7 bases for J; bases not matched to a gene: 6. From germline, CDR1 is SGHNT and CDR2 YYREEE (reference sequence). This CDR3 has 13 amino acids.

The chain links TRBV5-3 to TRBJ2-3; D not certain. TRBV5-3 is assigned to the ORF class and has an uncertain function. V lost 5 bases, J lost 10 bases, and 14 bases lay in between. The CDR3 loop spans 12 amino acids. CDR3 nucleotide sequence: TGTGCCAGAAGTCTAATTAGCTCGGCGCAGTATTTT. Translated: CARSLISSAQYF.

The CDR3 spells CASTLRSGQVNTEAFF. In DNA, the CDR3 is TGTGCCAGCACGCTGAGATCGGGACAAGTAAACACTGAAGCTTTCTTT. This chain uses TRBV2 with TRBJ1-1; possible D gene TRBD1, 6 bases. In germline, CDR1 is SNHLY, CDR2 FYNNEI. This CDR3 region has 16 residues. Trimming took 7 bases from V and 2 from J, leaving 20 bases between them.

The chain combines TRBV2 with TRBJ2-2; D is uncertain. Between the trimmed V and J ends, which lost 5 bases and 5 bases, there was a span of 9 bases. Per the germline V gene, CDR1 is SNHLY and CDR2 is FYNNEI. The CDR3 is 13 residues long. Here the CDR3 DNA reads TGTGCCAGCAGTTTTAAGAGGACCGGGGAGCTGTTTTTT. It yields the protein CASSFKRTGELFF. The full variable domain, with the rest looked up from reference TRBV2 and TRBJ2-2, is EPEVTQTPSHQVTQMGQEVILRCVPISNHLYFYWYRQILGQKVEFLVSFYNNEISEKSEIFDDQFSVERPDGSNFTLKIRSTKLEDSAMYFCASSFKRTGELFFGEGSRLTVL.

CDR3 bases: TGTGCCAGCAGCGTACTTAGTTCAGGAGATACGCAGTATTTT. This sequence encodes CASSVLSSGDTQYF. The chain is built from TRBV9 and TRBJ2-3; D unclear. With 1 base removed from V and 5 bases from J, the gap between germline ends came to 11 bases. This CDR3 spans 14 amino acids. Germline CDR1 reads SGDLS; CDR2 reads YYNGEE.

The chain employs TRBV2 and TRBJ2-7; 13 bases line up with TRBD2. The V gene end was trimmed by 7 bases and the J gene end by 2 bases; junction bases not matched to a gene: 2. The V gene's germline CDR1 is SNHLY and CDR2 FYNNEI. The CDR3 is 14 residues long. CDR3 DNA sequence: TGTGCCAGCAAGGGACTAGCGGGACCCTACGAGCAGTACTTC. This encodes CASKGLAGPYEQYF.

This rearrangement joins TRBV28 to TRBJ2-7; D possibly corresponds to TRBD1 (6 bases). This CDR3 has 14 residues. Germline values: CDR1 MDHEN, CDR2 SYDVKM. Trimming removed 3 bases at V and 3 bases at J, with 12 bases between. The CDR3 reads CASSLVDSDYEQYF. DNA of the CDR3: TGTGCCAGCAGTTTGGTGGACAGTGACTACGAGCAGTACTTC.

This clone was counted once. This chain connects TRBV30 to TRBJ1-5; D is undetermined. Germline V gene lookup returns CDR1 GTSNPN and CDR2 SVGIG (reference sequence). There are 14 residues in the CDR3. V lost 8 bases, J lost 0 bases, and 14 bases lay in between. The CDR3 sequence is CAGGHGNSNQPQHF. The CDR3 nucleotides are TGTGCCGGTGGTCACGGTAATAGCAATCAGCCCCAGCATTTT.

This CDR3 is CASSLVLAETDTQYF. The CDR3 DNA follows: TGTGCCAGCAGCTTGGTCCTAGCGGAAACAGATACGCAGTATTTT. The chain employs TRBV5-4 and TRBJ2-3, with 7 bases identical to TRBD2. Germline CDR1 reads SGHNT; CDR2 reads YYREEE (reference sequence). The CDR3 has 15 amino acids. The V segment lost 0 bases and the J segment 3 bases; nucleotides outside the gene matches: 4.

This chain joins TRBV10-1 and TRBJ2-7, with D perhaps matching TRBD1 (8 bases). V was clipped by 11 bases and J by 5 bases, with 34 bases between them. This CDR3 comprises 18 residues. Germline loops: CDR1 WNHNN, CDR2 SYGVQD (reference sequence). CDR3 DNA: TGCGCCCACCTGGGGCAGGGGGCTAAGCGGGGAGAGAAGGACGAGCAGTACTTC. Translated, it gives CAHLGQGAKRGEKDEQYF.

The CDR3 loop is CASSRSPGNTIYF. CDR3 nucleotides: TGTGCCAGCAGCAGAAGCCCGGGAAACACCATATATTTT. The rearrangement links TRBV7-6 to TRBJ1-3; D gene unclear. V lost 5 bases, J lost 4 bases, and 9 bases lay in between. Per germline, CDR1 SGHVS and CDR2 FNYEAQ. The CDR3 is made up of 13 amino acids.

The chain combines TRBV4-3 with TRBJ1-1; TRBD1 matches 7 bases. The CDR3 totals 14 residues. From germline, CDR1 is LGHNA and CDR2 YSLEER. V gave up 0 bases and J gave up 4 bases; unmatched junction bases: 2. The CDR3 DNA reads TGCGCCAGCAGCCAAGAAGGGGGCGGCACTGAAGCTTTCTTT. Translated: CASSQEGGGTEAFF.

The chain combines TRBV10-3 with TRBJ2-3, with D possibly TRBD2 on 6 matching bases. The CDR3 sequence is 14 residues long. CDR1 and CDR2 (germline): ENHRY, SYGVKD. Trimming left V 7 bases short and J 4 bases short, with 15 bases between. The CDR3 here is CAITGGPPPDTQYF. The DNA for the CDR3 is TGTGCCATCACCGGAGGGCCACCCCCAGATACGCAGTATTTT.

The V and J genes are TRBV5-1 and TRBJ2-1; 11 bases fit TRBD2. V was pared by 4 bases and J by 12 bases, with 9 bases of the junction left unmatched. The CDR3 extends over 14 amino acids. Germline V gene sequence: CDR1 SGHRS, CDR2 YFSETQ. The CDR3: CASSGGTSGAGQFF. The CDR3, as DNA: TGCGCCAGCAGCGGCGGGACTAGCGGTGCCGGGCAGTTCTTC.

The DNA of the CDR3 is TGTGCCAGCTTCGCTCAGGAGCAGTACTTC. Its protein product is CASFAQEQYF. The chain is built from TRBV6-5 and TRBJ2-7, with unresolved D. The CDR3 extends over 10 amino acids. CDR1 and CDR2 (germline): MNHEY, SVGAGI. V gave up 8 bases and J gave up 7 bases, with 9 bases separating them.

The chain employs TRBV9 and TRBJ2-5; 7 positions agree with TRBD2. This CDR3 comprises 14 residues. Germline CDR1 and CDR2: SGDLS and YYNGEE. V was clipped by 8 bases and J by 2 bases; unmatched bases: 9. CDR3 residues: CARTNLADQETQYF. For the CDR3, the DNA is TGTGCCAGAACAAACCTAGCGGATCAAGAGACCCAGTACTTC. Complete variable domain (other parts from reference TRBV9 and TRBJ2-5): DSGVTQTPKHLITATGQRVTLRCSPRSGDLSVYWYQQSLDQGLQFLIQYYNGEERAKGNILERFSAQQFPDLHSELNLSSLELGDSALYFCARTNLADQETQYFGPGTRLLVL.

The CDR3 DNA follows: TGCGCCAGCAGCTTGGATGCATCTAGGGGAGGCTACACCTTC. Its protein is CASSLDASRGGYTF. The rearrangement links TRBV5-1 to TRBJ1-2, with a tentative D call TRBD1 (5 bases). This CDR3 contains 14 residues. With 0 bases removed from V and 8 bases from J, the gap between germline ends came to 14 bases. The V gene's germline CDR1 is SGHRS and CDR2 YFSETQ.

This clone was found once. This chain links TRBV19 with TRBJ2-7; 8 bases are shared with TRBD1. V shed 6 bases, J shed 5 bases, and the junction held 15 bases outside the gene matches. Germline V CDR1 and CDR2: LNHDA, SQIVND (reference sequence). The CDR3 sequence is 16 residues long. DNA of the CDR3: TGTGCCAGTAGAAAAGAGACATCGACAGGGGTCCACGAGCAGTACTTC. This codes for CASRKETSTGVHEQYF.